A selection of T cell receptor beta chains follows, all from one sample in a study of human versus mouse CDR3 diversity and MHC coevolution. Repertoires were generated with immunoSEQ multiplex PCR, while TCRdb's copy carries only in-frame clones and drops some. The data contain tens of thousands of clones, about 94% of them singletons. The sequenced sample was naive CD4+ T cells from blood. All receptors come from a person aged 25 to 69 in good health. The CDR3 runs from the conserved cysteine through the conserved F or W. Rows may omit the clone size; those that give it use once, few, many or a size class.

.,TRBV6-6,CASSLADSTDTQYF
.,TRBV2,CASREAASYEQYF
.,TRBV6-5,CASSVGTGSNQPQHF
.,TRBV6-6,CASSYGRSGSYEQYF
.,TRBV11-2,CASSLGVNSPLHF
.,TRBV19,CASSRGQSNNEKLFF
.,TRBV18,CASSPPVAGASGEQYF
few,TRBV5-1,CASSSGQGLETQYF
.,TRBV7-9,CASKGADQPQHF
few,TRBV10-3,CASKNFLGSGSSEQYF
.,TRBV7-3,CASSGGANTGELFF
once,TRBV28,CASSLSGTLSYEQYF
.,TRBV18,CASSPSQVQVGTEAFF
.,TRBV7-3,CASSPQGQGSPLHF
.,TRBV5-1,CASSLVGGGTEAFF
.,TRBV6-5,CASSRGSSYEQYF
.,TRBV2,CASRAGTQYF
once,TRBV11-3,CASSLERNRLNQPQHF
.,TRBV6-6,CASSPTGTSYGYTF
.,TRBV18,CASSMAEGNYGYTF
.,TRBV7-2,CASSLDGSGQETQYF
.,TRBV7-9,CASSLEDRPNSPLHF
.,TRBV7-2,CASSLNSLASDTQYF
.,TRBV28,CASSFLPSGGSSNTGELFF
.,TRBV7-8,CASSLQSREQYF
.,TRBV7-9,CASSTSGRSGELFF
once,TRBV27,CASSLKRGGFPRGYNEQFF
.,TRBV14,CASSRQGRVSGRPTYEQYF
.,TRBV6-6,CASSYLTNLGAYEQYF
.,TRBV13,CASSPRGIASTDTQYF
.,TRBV5-6,CASSQTGRDNYGYTF